The 20 T cell receptor beta chains below come from one sample, sequenced in a study of cytomegalovirus exposure and HLA in healthy donors. PCR used 60 Vbeta primers and 13 Jbeta primers. TCRdb's table, derived via immunoSEQ multiplex PCR, lists solely in-frame clones and lacks some. Here the sample spans roughly 130,000 clones, roughly 78% being singletons. The sequencing sample was made of PBMCs. The receptors were sampled from a man aged 35 to 55 in good health and CMV-seronegative.

This clone was observed a handful of times. Its ends do not fully match the called genes, so a read error is possible. The rearrangement uses TRBV15 and TRBJ1-2; 9 bases are shared with TRBD1. The CDR3 has 14 residues. Germline V gives CDR1 LNHNV, CDR2 YYDKDF (reference sequence). CDR3 nucleotide sequence: TGTGCCACCAGCAGAGATGCGGGACAGGGTACAGGGGCCTTC. Translation gives CATSRDAGQGTGAF.

This clone appeared a single time. The chain uses TRBV2 and TRBJ1-2, with 8 bases identical to TRBD1. Germline V gives CDR1 SNHLY, CDR2 FYNNEI. There are 14 residues in the CDR3. Unmatched junction bases numbered 5, after V lost 6 bases and J lost 2 bases. The CDR3 DNA sequence: TGTGCCAGCAGCGGAGGGACAGGCAACTATGGCTACACCTTC. Its translation: CASSGGTGNYGYTF.

This sequence joins TRBV30 and TRBJ2-5; unclear D gene. The CDR3 consists of 11 residues. Trimming left V 1 base short and J 4 bases short, with 4 bases between. Germline-derived CDR1 and CDR2 are GTSNPN and SVGIG (reference sequence). The DNA for the CDR3 is TGTGCCTGGAGTGACATAGAGACCCAGTACTTC. It specifies CAWSDIETQYF.

This chain uses TRBV6-5 with TRBJ2-2, with D possibly being TRBD1 (5 bases). Germline assignment: CDR1 MNHEY and CDR2 SVGAGI. V lost 0 bases and J lost 1, with 9 bases in between. This CDR3 has 16 residues. The CDR3 reads CASSYSGAGNTGELFF. DNA of the CDR3: TGTGCCAGCAGTTACTCAGGGGCAGGGAACACCGGGGAGCTGTTTTTT.

The chain joins TRBV5-6 to TRBJ2-2; 8 bases are a match to TRBD1. Germline V CDR1 and CDR2: SGHDT, YYEEEE. The CDR3 totals 14 residues. The V gene end was trimmed by 3 bases and the J gene end by 4 bases; junction bases not matched to a gene: 2. CDR3 DNA sequence: TGTGCCAGCAGCTGGGGACAGGTCACCGGGGAGCTGTTTTTT. Its protein is CASSWGQVTGELFF.

The chain couples TRBV7-9 to TRBJ2-5; 11 positions match TRBD1. Trimming removed 4 bases from V and 4 bases from J; junction bases left unmatched: 8. CDR1 is SEHNR and CDR2 is FQNEAQ in the germline V gene (reference sequence). This CDR3 contains 16 residues. CDR3 DNA: TGTGCCAGCAGCTCGGGACAGGGGGTTCGCGGAGAGACCCAGTACTTC. Translation: CASSSGQGVRGETQYF.

The chain is built from TRBV6-5 and TRBJ1-2, with no clear D. CDR3 length: 13 residues. Trimming removed 0 bases at V and 2 bases at J, with 4 bases between. Germline loops: CDR1 MNHEY, CDR2 SVGAGI. Written as DNA, the CDR3 is TGTGCCAGCAGTTACTCCCAAAACTATGGCTACACCTTC. Amino acids: CASSYSQNYGYTF.

The chain combines TRBV6-1 with TRBJ2-5; 7 positions agree with TRBD1. Germline assignment: CDR1 MNHNS and CDR2 SASEGT. Trimming at V came to 4 bases and at J to 4 bases, leaving 3 bases not matched to a gene. The CDR3 has 13 amino acids. CDR3 sequence reads: CASSGPGGETQYF. The CDR3 DNA follows: TGTGCCAGCAGTGGACCAGGGGGAGAGACCCAGTACTTC.

V is TRBV4-2 and J is TRBJ1-2; TRBD1 might be the D (6 bases). The V end was cut by 1 base, the J end by 8 bases, with 17 bases between. Germline CDR1 reads LGHNA; CDR2 reads YNFKEQ. The CDR3 covers 15 residues. The CDR3 protein is CASSQALDSLEGYTF. In nucleotides, the CDR3 is TGTGCCAGCAGCCAAGCCCTGGACAGTTTGGAAGGCTACACCTTC.

V usage is TRBV14 and J usage is TRBJ1-1; 8 nucleotides match TRBD1. The CDR3 is made up of 13 amino acids. J gave up 10 bases and V 1 base, and 5 bases lay outside the gene matches. The germline CDR1 and CDR2 sequences are SGHDN and FVKESK. The CDR3 reads CASSQGQGAGAFF. Here the CDR3 DNA reads TGTGCCAGCAGCCAAGGTCAGGGGGCGGGAGCTTTCTTT. The full variable domain, with the rest looked up from reference TRBV14 and TRBJ1-1, is EAGVTQFPSHSVIEKGQTVTLRCDPISGHDNLYWYRRVMGKEIKFLLHFVKESKQDESGMPNNRFLAERTGGTYSTLKVQPAELEDSGVYFCASSQGQGAGAFFGQGTRLTVV.

This clone occurred a few times. This chain uses TRBV20-1 with TRBJ2-3, with D unresolved. There are 11 residues in the CDR3. Trimming took off 5 bases at V and 4 bases at J, with 7 bases between the two ends. CDR1 is DFQATT, CDR2 SNEGSKA, per germline (reference sequence). In DNA form, the CDR3 reads TGCAGTGCTCCGCGCGCAGATACGCAGTATTTT. Its translation: CSAPRADTQYF.

The chain combines TRBV2 with TRBJ2-5; no definite D call. Germline V gene data show CDR1 as SNHLY and CDR2 as FYNNEI. V was cut by 5 bases and J by 3 bases, with 7 bases left in between. The CDR3 covers 12 residues. Written as DNA, the CDR3 is TGTGCCAGCAGTATTCTCGAAGAGACCCAGTACTTC. Its protein is CASSILEETQYF.

The chain carries TRBV12-5 and TRBJ2-5; no definite D call. The CDR3 consists of 12 residues. Trimming pared 5 bases from V and 10 bases from J, leaving 14 bases between. CDR1 is LGHNT and CDR2 is FRNRAP in the germline V gene. The DNA for the CDR3 is TGTGCTAGTGGTCTTACAACGGGTATCCAGTACTTC. Translated: CASGLTTGIQYF.

This chain connects TRBV2 to TRBJ2-5; 8 bases are shared with TRBD1. The V gene's germline CDR1 is SNHLY and CDR2 FYNNEI. The CDR3 is made up of 14 amino acids. Germline trimming cut 10 bases from V and 0 bases from J; bases unmatched to any gene: 7. In DNA, the CDR3 is TGTGCCATAACAGGGGGTTCTGACCAAGAGACCCAGTACTTC. Translating it yields CAITGGSDQETQYF.

V is TRBV29-1 and J is TRBJ1-1; perhaps TRBD1 as D (6 bases). Germline CDR1 reads SQVTM; CDR2 reads ANQGSEA. V was pared by 4 bases and J by 0 bases, with 9 bases between. The CDR3 loop spans 13 amino acids. The CDR3 bases are TGCAGCGTTGGGGACATAATGAACACTGAAGCTTTCTTT. Translation gives CSVGDIMNTEAFF.

This clone appeared a single time. The chain links TRBV29-1 to TRBJ1-5; D ambiguous. V lost 4 bases and J 4 bases, leaving 14 bases between the germline ends. Germline V gene sequence: CDR1 SQVTM, CDR2 ANQGSEA. This CDR3 comprises 14 residues. As DNA, the CDR3 is TGCAGCGTTGTGTTCACTGCGGGGAATCAGCCCCAGCATTTT. Protein: CSVVFTAGNQPQHF. Supplemented by reference TRBV29-1 and TRBJ1-5, the full variable domain reads SAVISQKPSRDICQRGTSLTIQCQVDSQVTMMFWYRQQPGQSLTLIATANQGSEATYESGFVIDKFPISRPNLTFSTLTVSNMSPEDSSIYLCSVVFTAGNQPQHFGDGTRLSIL.

The rearrangement uses TRBV4-2 and TRBJ2-1, with D maybe TRBD2 (6 bases). The V gene lost 2 bases and the J gene lost 7 bases, with 15 bases spanning the gap. Per the germline V gene, CDR1 is LGHNA and CDR2 is YNFKEQ. This CDR3 comprises 15 residues. The CDR3 region has the DNA TGTGCCAGCAGCCAAACTCCGGGACTGGATAATGAGCAGTTCTTC. It codes for CASSQTPGLDNEQFF.

The rearrangement uses TRBV2 and TRBJ2-7, with unresolved D. The germline V gene has CDR1 SNHLY and CDR2 FYNNEI. The CDR3 is 14 amino acids. The V gene lost 5 bases and the J gene lost 5 bases, with 16 bases spanning the gap. The DNA of the CDR3 is TGTGCCAGCAGTCCCGAAAGAGTATCCGACGAGCAGTACTTC. Its translation is CASSPERVSDEQYF.

The chain employs TRBV6-5 and TRBJ2-6, with TRBD1 as a possible D gene (5 bases). The length of the CDR3 is 14 residues. The V end was cut by 9 bases, the J end by 0 bases, with 9 bases between. CDR1 is MNHEY, CDR2 SVGAGI, per germline. CDR3 nucleotides: TGTGCCAGTCAGGGCTACTCTGGGGCCAACGTCCTGACTTTC. Protein sequence: CASQGYSGANVLTF.

For this clone: Additional DNA sequences in this sample encode the identical CDR3. This sequence joins TRBV4-1 and TRBJ1-1; 7 bases fit TRBD1. V gave up 0 bases and J gave up 10 bases; unmatched junction bases: 8. The CDR3 is 14 amino acids. Germline V gene lookup returns CDR1 MGHRA and CDR2 YSYEKL. The CDR3 bases are TGCGCCAGCAGCCAAGACAGGGGGATCGGGGGAGCTTTCTTT. Protein product: CASSQDRGIGGAFF.